The T cell receptor beta chain described here comes from a study of Ad26.COV2.S vaccination and SARS-CoV-2 variants. Study results and limitations: Comparable non-spike TCR breadth was observed in vaccine and placebo recipients.

Libraries were prepared by immunoSEQ multiplex PCR; TCRdb keeps only in-frame clonotypes and omits some of them. The sample holds roughly 450,000 clones, more than 80% seen once. The V and J ends lost 0 bases and 7 bases, in that order; junction bases with no gene match: 1. Germline V gives CDR1 LGHNA, CDR2 YSLEER. CDR3 length: 14 residues. As concerns this clone: The antigen is not known.

Treatment described: about 20 received Ad26.COV2.S at low or high dose, single or two shots; a few received placebo; per-sample allocation not given. On day 63 after the first injection, vaccine and placebo recipients gave samples. This receptor was taken from a person aged 18 to 59 who received the Ad26.COV2.S COVID-19 vaccine or a placebo. This chain joins TRBV4-3 and TRBJ2-3; 10 positions match TRBD2. Specimen: peripheral blood, collected in a trial of Ad26.COV2.S vaccine versus placebo. The CDR3 protein is CASSQELAGNTQYF. The CDR3 DNA sequence: TGCGCCAGCAGCCAAGAACTAGCGGGAAATACGCAGTATTTT.